A selection of T cell receptor beta chains follows, all from one sample in a study of T cells in tuberculosis. The method was immunoSEQ multiplex PCR; TCRdb's version includes in-frame clones alone and lacks a portion of them. The repertoire consists of 25,000 to 40,000 clones, with roughly 92% occurring once and the leading ten covering 6% to 8%. Sequenced input: PBMCs. These TCRs come from a donor under 30 with latent tuberculosis or without tuberculosis infection. Some clones in this sample may be carry-over from other donors' samples. Both conserved end residues are part of each CDR3. Each record gives: CDR3 DNA, CDR3 protein, J gene, V gene, clone size, D gene, CDR3 length. D genes are given only for firm matches. Size values are once, few and many counts, or a class for expanded clones, and some rows have none.

DNA: TGTGCCAGCAGTTCCACCTCGGGGGTTACTAGAACAAGACTTCTGAATGAGCAGTTCTTC; CDR3: CASSSTSGVTRTRLLNEQFF; J: TRBJ2-1; V: TRBV27; size: .; D: .; length: 20
DNA: TGCGCCAGCAGCAAGCTAGCGGAAGATACGCAGTATTTT; CDR3: CASSKLAEDTQYF; J: TRBJ2-3; V: TRBV5-1; size: .; D: TRBD2; length: 13
DNA: TGTGCCAGCAGTGAGGCCCAGGGCAATCAGCCCCAGCATTTT; CDR3: CASSEAQGNQPQHF; J: TRBJ1-5; V: TRBV2; size: .; D: .; length: 14
DNA: TGTGCCAGCAGTTCCGCGACAGGGGTGAACACTGAAGCTTTCTTT; CDR3: CASSSATGVNTEAFF; J: TRBJ1-1; V: TRBV6-5; size: .; D: TRBD1; length: 15
DNA: TGTGCCAGCAGCCAAGATGTAGACAGGGGCTATCAGCCCCAGCATTTT; CDR3: CASSQDVDRGYQPQHF; J: TRBJ1-5; V: TRBV4-2; size: .; D: TRBD1; length: 16
DNA: TGTGCCAGCAGCTGGAGGGGGGGCAACACTGAAGCTTTCTTT; CDR3: CASSWRGGNTEAFF; J: TRBJ1-1; V: TRBV11-2; size: .; D: .; length: 14
DNA: TGTGCCAGCACCGCTGCGGGGGTTGAAGAAGCTTTCTTT; CDR3: CASTAAGVEEAFF; J: TRBJ1-1; V: TRBV27; size: .; D: .; length: 13
DNA: TGTGCCAGCAGTTCCCACAGGGAGGGGGCCAAAAACATTCAGTACTTC; CDR3: CASSSHREGAKNIQYF; J: TRBJ2-4; V: TRBV27; size: .; D: .; length: 16
DNA: TGTGCCAGTAGGCCGACAGGGAGCTCTGGAAACACCATATATTTT; CDR3: CASRPTGSSGNTIYF; J: TRBJ1-3; V: TRBV19; size: once; D: TRBD1; length: 15
DNA: TGTGCCATCGGAAACCGGGACAGTGAAGCTTTCTTT; CDR3: CAIGNRDSEAFF; J: TRBJ1-1; V: TRBV10-3; size: .; D: TRBD1; length: 12
DNA: TGTGCCAGCAGGGGAAACCCGACAGGCTCCTACGAGCAGTACTTC; CDR3: CASRGNPTGSYEQYF; J: TRBJ2-7; V: TRBV6-1; size: .; D: .; length: 15
DNA: TGTGCCAGCAGTCTCTTGGATACGCAGTATTTT; CDR3: CASSLLDTQYF; J: TRBJ2-3; V: TRBV6-1; size: once; D: .; length: 11
DNA: TGTGCCAGCAGCTTAACTCCCTCTGGGGCCAACGTCCTGACTTTC; CDR3: CASSLTPSGANVLTF; J: TRBJ2-6; V: TRBV7-6; size: .; D: .; length: 15
DNA: TGTGCCTTAAGGGGTAGCGGGAGGAATGAGCAGTTCTTC; CDR3: CALRGSGRNEQFF; J: TRBJ2-1; V: TRBV2; size: .; D: TRBD2; length: 13
DNA: TGTGCCAGCAAAACCGGACTAGCGGGTCATACGCAGTATTTT; CDR3: CASKTGLAGHTQYF; J: TRBJ2-3; V: TRBV28; size: .; D: TRBD2; length: 14
DNA: TGCGCCAGCAGCTTGGGAGGTGGGGCAGGCGAAAAACTGTTTTTT; CDR3: CASSLGGGAGEKLFF; J: TRBJ1-4; V: TRBV5-1; size: once; D: .; length: 15
DNA: TGTGCCAGCAGCGCCGGGACAGCCCCTCAAGAGACCCAGTACTTC; CDR3: CASSAGTAPQETQYF; J: TRBJ2-5; V: TRBV9; size: .; D: TRBD1; length: 15
DNA: TGCGCCAGCAGCTTGACTAGCGGGAGGGCCAACGGTGAGCAGTTCTTC; CDR3: CASSLTSGRANGEQFF; J: TRBJ2-1; V: TRBV5-1; size: .; D: TRBD2; length: 16
DNA: TGTGCCAGCAGCCAGGCATCGACAGGAGGAGGAAACACCATATATTTT; CDR3: CASSQASTGGGNTIYF; J: TRBJ1-3; V: TRBV14; size: .; D: .; length: 16
DNA: TGTGCCAGCAGCCCTACCCTTGACAGGGGTGGTGAGACCCAGTACTTC; CDR3: CASSPTLDRGGETQYF; J: TRBJ2-5; V: TRBV11-1; size: .; D: TRBD1; length: 16
DNA: TGTGCCAGCAGCGGGACAGGGGAATTCAATGAGCAGTTCTTC; CDR3: CASSGTGEFNEQFF; J: TRBJ2-1; V: TRBV27; size: .; D: TRBD1; length: 14
DNA: TGTGCCTGGAGTGAGGTAGCGGGGGGGGAGCAGTACTTC; CDR3: CAWSEVAGGEQYF; J: TRBJ2-7; V: TRBV30; size: once; D: TRBD2; length: 13
DNA: TGTGCCAGCAGCCCGACCCCAGGGCCCTCTGGGGCCAACGTCCTGACTTTC; CDR3: CASSPTPGPSGANVLTF; J: TRBJ2-6; V: TRBV7-6; size: .; D: .; length: 17
DNA: TGTGCCAGCAGTTCCGGACAGGACAATCAGCCCCAGCATTTT; CDR3: CASSSGQDNQPQHF; J: TRBJ1-5; V: TRBV27; size: once; D: TRBD1; length: 14
DNA: TGTGCCAGCAGCCAAGTTCAAGGGGGAACGACAGGCTACACCTTC; CDR3: CASSQVQGGTTGYTF; J: TRBJ1-2; V: TRBV14; size: large; D: .; length: 15
DNA: TGTGCCAGTACCCACTTGAGAGGGAGCGACTATGGCTACACCTTC; CDR3: CASTHLRGSDYGYTF; J: TRBJ1-2; V: TRBV19; size: .; D: .; length: 15
DNA: TGTGCCAGCAGTGTATCAGGGGCCTACTCCACCGGGGAGCTGTTTTTT; CDR3: CASSVSGAYSTGELFF; J: TRBJ2-2; V: TRBV2; size: .; D: .; length: 16
DNA: TGTGCCTACGAGGACAGGGCCTCCGGGGAGCTGTTTTTT; CDR3: CAYEDRASGELFF; J: TRBJ2-2; V: TRBV2; size: once; D: TRBD1; length: 13
DNA: TGTGCCAGCAGCCTAGACTACAATGAGCAGTTCTTC; CDR3: CASSLDYNEQFF; J: TRBJ2-1; V: TRBV5-5; size: .; D: .; length: 12
DNA: TGCAGCGTAAAGGGACAGGGGAAAGAGACCCAGTACTTC; CDR3: CSVKGQGKETQYF; J: TRBJ2-5; V: TRBV29-1; size: .; D: TRBD1; length: 13
DNA: TGTGCCTGGAGCACGACCGGGACTAGAGTTGCAGAGACCCAGTACTTC; CDR3: CAWSTTGTRVAETQYF; J: TRBJ2-5; V: TRBV30; size: .; D: TRBD2; length: 16
DNA: TGTGCCTCCTCAGAAGGAAAGGGGGCGCCTAATTCACCCCTCCACTTT; CDR3: CASSEGKGAPNSPLHF; J: TRBJ1-6; V: TRBV10-3; size: .; D: TRBD1; length: 16
DNA: TGTGCCACCAGCACCCCCTCACTCGAGCAGTTCTTC; CDR3: CATSTPSLEQFF; J: TRBJ2-1; V: TRBV15; size: .; D: .; length: 12
DNA: TGTGCCAGCAGCCCAACGACTAGGCTAGATACGCAGTATTTT; CDR3: CASSPTTRLDTQYF; J: TRBJ2-3; V: TRBV6-6; size: few; D: .; length: 14
DNA: TGTGCCAGCTCAACGGGTAGCGCCTACGAGCAGTACTTC; CDR3: CASSTGSAYEQYF; J: TRBJ2-7; V: TRBV18; size: .; D: .; length: 13
DNA: TGCGCCAGCAGCGCCGGGTCGGGTCAGCCCCAGCATTTT; CDR3: CASSAGSGQPQHF; J: TRBJ1-5; V: TRBV5-1; size: .; D: .; length: 13
DNA: TGTGCCAGCAGCCGGGACATGTACTACGAGCAGTACTTC; CDR3: CASSRDMYYEQYF; J: TRBJ2-7; V: TRBV7-9; size: once; D: .; length: 13
DNA: TGTGCCAGCAGTCCACCTGCCCCCAGAGAGGAAGCAGATACGCAGTATTTT; CDR3: CASSPPAPREEADTQYF; J: TRBJ2-3; V: TRBV28; size: .; D: .; length: 17
DNA: TGTGCCAGCAGTACGACAGGGGGACAAGAGACCCAGTACTTC; CDR3: CASSTTGGQETQYF; J: TRBJ2-5; V: TRBV28; size: .; D: TRBD1; length: 14
DNA: TGTGCCATCAGTCCTCTAGCGGGAGTGGAGCAGTTCTTC; CDR3: CAISPLAGVEQFF; J: TRBJ2-1; V: TRBV10-3; size: .; D: TRBD2; length: 13
DNA: TGCGCCAGCAGCGGCCGGGTAGACAATGAGCAGTTCTTC; CDR3: CASSGRVDNEQFF; J: TRBJ2-1; V: TRBV4-1; size: .; D: .; length: 13
DNA: TGTGCCTGGAGTCGACAGGGTGGCAATCAGCCCCAGCATTTT; CDR3: CAWSRQGGNQPQHF; J: TRBJ1-5; V: TRBV30; size: .; D: TRBD1; length: 14
DNA: TGCGCCAGCAGCTCTTTCAGCGGGGACAGGGGGGTCGAGCAGTTCTTC; CDR3: CASSSFSGDRGVEQFF; J: TRBJ2-1; V: TRBV5-1; size: .; D: TRBD1; length: 16
DNA: TGTGCCAGCAGTAAGGGACAACCTACCCCTAAACCGGTAACGCAGTATTTT; CDR3: CASSKGQPTPKPVTQYF; J: TRBJ2-3; V: TRBV2; size: .; D: .; length: 17
DNA: TGTGCCAGCACCACCGTCGCGGTGAGAATCTATGGCTACACCTTC; CDR3: CASTTVAVRIYGYTF; J: TRBJ1-2; V: TRBV6-1; size: once; D: .; length: 15